This entry features one T cell receptor beta chain sequence. There is no known antigen for this receptor. No base qualities exist here, and no much larger clone lies one base off it. The junction shows trimming of 2 bases on V and 3 bases on J, and the gene matches do not reach 4 bases of it. Measured from the cysteine to the phenylalanine, the CDR3 is 15 residues long. CDR3 DNA only is kept here, 45 bases in frame from base 1. Sequences SGHDT (CDR1) and YYEEEE (CDR2) are obtained from the germline V gene. This entry is derived from a study of identical twins listed by TCRdb under 2016. At the level of the whole study: TCR alpha and beta repertoires from monozygotic twins, unrelated adults of various ages and cord blood were deep-sequenced to test whether fetal clonotypes persist. To rule out contamination, the twin experiments were replicated at different times with different library preparation protocols. What the study reported, not specific to this receptor: Because the same donors could not be followed over many years, conclusions were based on cross-sectional statistical analysis. In beta out-of-frame sequences, excess twin sharing was weaker, because having fewer shared sequences lowered the signal-to-noise ratio. Zero-insertion analyses could be partly confounded by invariant T cells such as MAIT and iNKT, although diverse VJ usage argued against such confounding for most clonotypes. Compared with coincidental sharing between unrelated individuals, an excess of low generation-probability sequences was observed among out-of-frame TCR alpha sequences shared between twins. Abundant cord blood beta clonotypes had fewer insertions, young adult naive repertoires showed a similar but weaker trend, and memory repertoires showed no such trend. Recombination models systematically underestimated out-of-frame TCR alpha sharing in monozygotic twins but agreed with sharing between unrelated individuals.

The receptor library was made with 5' RACE. TCRdb records Illumina HiSeq 2000 as the sequencer. Template switching introduced a universal primer binding site; the final cDNA contained a unique molecular identifier, enabling accurate counting of TCR cDNA molecules. Specific primers in the conserved constant-segment region were used to synthesize first-strand cDNA for TCR alpha and beta chains. Each cDNA library was double barcoded, with a SMART-Mk sample barcode plus Illumina barcodes, to control for contamination. TruSeq adapter sequences along with Illumina sample barcodes were introduced in two successive PCR steps. TCR alpha and beta cDNA libraries were sequenced on the Illumina HiSeq platform with custom primers. The original methods were these. MiGEC processed the raw reads to extract unique molecular identifiers, while MiXCR was used to determine the CDR3 positions. Recombination models were inferred per individual with the repgenHMM and IGoR tools using an EM algorithm. The tcR package in R was used for shared clonotype analysis, with sharing normalized by the product of cloneset sizes. Out-of-frame nonproductive sequences were analyzed to study raw recombination free of thymic and clonal selection effects. TCRdb trimmed the raw reads at Q25, called clones with MiXCR and kept productive beta chains. Identical CDR3 proteins give one entry, which carries the most common genes and DNA. None of the V and J calls come from the authors' own analysis; TCRdb made them. In all, the sample holds about 790,000 distinct CDR3 sequences, and roughly 20% of those were seen once. Clones ranked in the top ten supply around 13% of the sample.

Only healthy Caucasian donors were included. Three pairs of female monozygotic twins, all aged 18 to 29 years, made up the twin cohort. Peripheral blood mononuclear cells were the source from which RNA for the TCR libraries was isolated. The same data also contributed to another study, on T cells expressing NK-cell markers. From that second study: In sorted CD3+CD56+NKG2C+, CD3+CD56+NKG2C- and CD3+CD56-NKG2C+ T-cell subsets from several donors, TCR beta-chain repertoires were profiled. Seven of the eight sequenced donors were HCMV-seropositive and one was HCMV-seronegative. To restrict sorting to alphabetaTCR-expressing T cells, an anti-gammadeltaTCR antibody was added in several experiments. For five or six donors, the dominant CD3+CD56+NKG2C+ clonotypes were among the top 10 CD8+ clonotypes and accounted for roughly 1.0-7.5% of CD8+ T cells. Those dominant clonotypes were again the most abundant among CD3+CD56-NKG2C+ cells in a few donors, at roughly 25-65%. It remained unclear whether the expanded NKG2C-expressing T cell clones were specific for HCMV antigens. The study sequenced eight donors, all healthy volunteers chosen at random: three men and five women. HCMV serostatus was determined by detecting HCMV-specific IgG in serum with a commercial ELISA kit. For five to seven donors, unsorted PBMC were also used to sequence bulk peripheral blood T-cell repertoires. Reads were demultiplexed and grouped by UMI with MIGEC, and clonotypes were assembled and quantified with MiTCR. To exclude erroneous sequences, any TCR cDNA sequence not supported by at least two reads was discarded. The tcR package was used for downstream repertoire analysis, with clonotypes matched between fractions based on CDR3 nucleotide sequence plus V segment. VDJmatch was used to annotate antigen specificity against VDJdb, with one amino acid substitution allowed in CDR3.

Sequencing used PBMCs. The source is a young woman in good health. The sequence joins TRBV5-6 to TRBJ2-1; 8 bases in the junction line up with TRBD2. At the DNA level, the sequence is TGTGCCAGCAGCTTTCCAAGCGGGGGCTACAATGAGCAGTTCTTC. This is translated as CASSFPSGGYNEQFF.